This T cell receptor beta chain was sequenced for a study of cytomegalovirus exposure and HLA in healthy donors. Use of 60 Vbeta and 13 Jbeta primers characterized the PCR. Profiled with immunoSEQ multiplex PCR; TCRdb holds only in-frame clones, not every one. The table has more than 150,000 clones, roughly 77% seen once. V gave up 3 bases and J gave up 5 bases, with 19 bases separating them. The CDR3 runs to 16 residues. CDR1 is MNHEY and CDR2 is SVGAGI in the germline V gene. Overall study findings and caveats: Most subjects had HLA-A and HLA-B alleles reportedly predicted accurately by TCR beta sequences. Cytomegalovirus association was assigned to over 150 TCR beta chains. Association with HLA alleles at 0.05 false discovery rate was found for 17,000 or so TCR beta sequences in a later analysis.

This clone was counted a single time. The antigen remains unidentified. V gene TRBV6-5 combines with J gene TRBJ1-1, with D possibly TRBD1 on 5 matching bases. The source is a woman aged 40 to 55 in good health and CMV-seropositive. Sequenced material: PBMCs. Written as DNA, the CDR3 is TGTGCCAGCAGTTATACCGACAGTGAGGTAGGGACTGAAGCTTTCTTT. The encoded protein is CASSYTDSEVGTEAFF.